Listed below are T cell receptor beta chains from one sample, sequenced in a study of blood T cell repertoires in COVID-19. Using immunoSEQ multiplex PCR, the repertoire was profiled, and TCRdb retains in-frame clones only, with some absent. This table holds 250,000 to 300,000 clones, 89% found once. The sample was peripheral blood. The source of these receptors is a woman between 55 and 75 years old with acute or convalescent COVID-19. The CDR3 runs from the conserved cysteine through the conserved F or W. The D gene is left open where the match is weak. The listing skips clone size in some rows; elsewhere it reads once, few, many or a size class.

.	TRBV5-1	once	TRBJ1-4	CASSLERATNEKLFF	TGCGCCAGCAGCTTGGAACGGGCAACTAATGAAAAACTGTTTTTT
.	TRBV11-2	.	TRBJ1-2	CASSPGAQAQSYGYTF	TGTGCCAGCAGCCCAGGTGCACAGGCCCAGAGCTATGGCTACACCTTC
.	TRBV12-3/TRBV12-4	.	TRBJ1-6	CASSEGNSPLHF	TGTGCCAGCAGTGAGGGAAATTCACCCCTCCACTTT
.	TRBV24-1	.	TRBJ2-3	CATRGGLDTDTQYF	TGTGCCACCAGGGGGGGGCTCGACACAGATACGCAGTATTTT
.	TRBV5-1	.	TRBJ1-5	CASRLDNSNQPQHF	TGCGCCAGCAGGCTAGATAATAGCAATCAGCCCCAGCATTTT
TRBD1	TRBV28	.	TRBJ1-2	CASSRAGQGYGYTF	TGTGCCAGCAGCCGAGCGGGACAGGGGTATGGCTACACCTTC
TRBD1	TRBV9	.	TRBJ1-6	CASSLGTGDNSPLHF	TGTGCCAGCAGCCTAGGGACAGGGGACAATTCACCCCTCCACTTT
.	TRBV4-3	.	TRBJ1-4	CASSQDTGGGTNEKLFF	TGCGCCAGCAGCCAAGATACCGGCGGGGGGACTAATGAAAAACTGTTTTTT
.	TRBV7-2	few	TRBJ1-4	CASSLDTANEKLFF	TGTGCCAGCAGCTTAGACACCGCTAATGAAAAACTGTTTTTT
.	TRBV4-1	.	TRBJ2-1	CASSQDSLPGSYNEQFF	TGCGCCAGCAGCCAAGATAGCCTCCCGGGGTCCTACAATGAGCAGTTCTTC
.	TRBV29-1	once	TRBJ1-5	CSVAPGAGNQPQHF	TGCAGCGTAGCCCCCGGAGCTGGGAATCAGCCCCAGCATTTT
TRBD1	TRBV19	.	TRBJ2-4	CASSGQEPKNIQYF	TGTGCCAGTAGTGGACAGGAACCCAAAAACATTCAGTACTTC
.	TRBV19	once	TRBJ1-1	CASSATVTTEAFF	TGTGCCAGTAGTGCGACAGTAACGACTGAAGCTTTCTTT
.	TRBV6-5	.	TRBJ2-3	CASSSSRDTQYF	TGTGCCAGCAGTTCGAGTCGGGATACGCAGTATTTT
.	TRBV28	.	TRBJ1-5	CASSFGLDWMQPQHF	TGTGCCAGCAGTTTCGGTCTGGACTGGATGCAGCCCCAGCATTTT
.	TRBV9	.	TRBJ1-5	CASSVGQSNQPQHF	TGTGCCAGCAGCGTCGGACAGAGCAATCAGCCCCAGCATTTT
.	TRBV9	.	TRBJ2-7	CASSVGTFPYEQYF	TGTGCCAGCAGCGTAGGCACATTTCCCTACGAGCAGTACTTC
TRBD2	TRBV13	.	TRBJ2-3	CASSYRLAGADTQYF	TGTGCCAGCAGCTATAGACTAGCGGGAGCAGATACGCAGTATTTT
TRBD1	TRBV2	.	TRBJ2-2	CASRVAGGQTGELFF	TGTGCCAGCAGAGTGGCAGGGGGCCAGACCGGGGAGCTGTTTTTT
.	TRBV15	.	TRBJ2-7	CATSRDNSREQYF	TGTGCCACCAGCAGAGATAATAGCCGCGAGCAGTACTTC
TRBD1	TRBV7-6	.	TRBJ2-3	CASSSPGTGRTDTQYF	TGTGCCAGCAGCTCCCCTGGGACAGGTCGCACAGATACGCAGTATTTT
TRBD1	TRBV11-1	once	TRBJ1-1	CASLPGQGEGTEAFF	TGTGCCAGCCTGCCGGGACAGGGGGAGGGCACTGAAGCTTTCTTT
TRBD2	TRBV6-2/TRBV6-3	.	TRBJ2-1	CASSLLAGNYNEQFF	TGTGCCAGCAGCCTATTAGCGGGAAACTACAATGAGCAGTTCTTC
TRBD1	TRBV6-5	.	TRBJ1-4	CASSLRRDRGEKLFF	TGTGCCAGCAGCCTACGCCGGGACAGGGGCGAAAAACTGTTTTTT
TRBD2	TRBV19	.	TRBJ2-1	CASSGSSGGLGEQFF	TGTGCCAGTAGTGGTTCTAGCGGGGGCCTTGGTGAGCAGTTCTTC